The clone carrying this T cell receptor (beta chain) has just a few counts. This entry is derived from a study of blood T cells in healthy people across ages. With a J-beta primer mix and a sample-barcoded 5' primer, a second PCR ran about 7 to 12 cycles. Template switching added a 12-random-nucleotide identifier to every cDNA molecule. TCRdb independently ran MiXCR on the 5' RACE reads; one entry per CDR3 protein. The sample consists of 580,000 or so distinct CDR3 sequences, more than 45% of them appearing once. The germline V gene has CDR1 SGHTA and CDR2 FQGNSA. The CDR3 runs to 14 residues. V lost 5 bases and J lost 5, with 15 bases in between.

The rearrangement uses TRBV7-2 and TRBJ2-5; D gene unclear. Sequencing was done on a sample of blood. The sequence derives from an older man in good health. The CDR3, as DNA: TGTGCCAGCAGCCCAGGTGTAAGGGTGGAGACCCAGTACTTC. Translating gives CASSPGVRVETQYF.